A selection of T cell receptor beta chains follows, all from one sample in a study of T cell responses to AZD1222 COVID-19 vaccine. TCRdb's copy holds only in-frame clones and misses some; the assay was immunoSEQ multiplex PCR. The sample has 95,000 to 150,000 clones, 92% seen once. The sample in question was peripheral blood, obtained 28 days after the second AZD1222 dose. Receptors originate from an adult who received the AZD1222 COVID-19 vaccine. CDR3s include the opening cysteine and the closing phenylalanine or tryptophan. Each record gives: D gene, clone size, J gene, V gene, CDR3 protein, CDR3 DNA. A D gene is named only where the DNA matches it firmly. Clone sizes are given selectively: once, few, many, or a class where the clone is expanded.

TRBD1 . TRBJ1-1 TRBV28 CASSLHTGQSTEAFF TGTGCCAGCAGCTTACATACGGGACAGAGCACTGAAGCTTTCTTT
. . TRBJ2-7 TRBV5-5 CASSFLASTHEQYF TGTGCCAGCAGCTTTTTGGCTTCGACCCACGAGCAGTACTTC
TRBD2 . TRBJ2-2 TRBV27 CASSLWLAGGRNTGELFF TGTGCCAGCAGTTTATGGCTAGCGGGGGGGCGGAACACCGGGGAGCTGTTTTTT
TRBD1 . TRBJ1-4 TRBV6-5 CASSTSRDSEKLFF TGTGCCAGCAGTACGTCCCGGGACAGTGAAAAACTGTTTTTT
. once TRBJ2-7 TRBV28 CASSLGQLDEQYF TGTGCCAGCAGTTTGGGACAACTGGACGAGCAGTACTTC
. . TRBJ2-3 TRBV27 CASSSFGSYTDTQYF TGTGCCAGCAGTTCCTTCGGGTCATACACAGATACGCAGTATTTT
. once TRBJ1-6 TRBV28 CASTGTYNSPLHF TGTGCCTCTACAGGGACCTATAATTCACCCCTCCACTTT
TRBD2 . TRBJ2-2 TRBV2 CATRTSGGAGELFF TGTGCCACCCGGACTAGCGGGGGTGCCGGGGAGCTGTTTTTT
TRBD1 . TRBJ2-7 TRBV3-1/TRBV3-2 CASSRQGPYEQYF TGTGCCAGCAGCCGACAGGGACCCTACGAGCAGTACTTC
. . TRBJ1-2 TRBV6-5 CASSGHGEGYGYTF TGTGCCAGCAGCGGACACGGGGAAGGCTATGGCTACACCTTC
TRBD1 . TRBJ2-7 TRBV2 CASSERQGRGRDYEQYF TGTGCCAGCAGTGAAAGACAGGGGCGAGGTCGGGACTACGAGCAGTACTTC
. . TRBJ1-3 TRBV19 CASTILSQGASVSGNTIYF TGTGCCAGTACCATCCTATCGCAGGGTGCTTCGGTCTCTGGAAACACCATATATTTT
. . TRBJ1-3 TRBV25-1 CASSDWAGSFGNTIYF TGTGCCAGCAGTGATTGGGCAGGATCCTTTGGAAACACCATATATTTT
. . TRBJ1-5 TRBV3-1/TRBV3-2 CASSQRTGNQPQHF TGTGCCAGCAGCCAACGGACGGGGAATCAGCCCCAGCATTTT
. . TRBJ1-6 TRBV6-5 CASRREGNNNSPLHF TGTGCCAGCAGGAGGGAGGGTAACAATAATTCACCCCTCCACTTT